Listed below are T cell receptor beta chains from one sample, sequenced in a study of blood T cell repertoires in COVID-19. Clones were read by immunoSEQ multiplex PCR, and TCRdb kept only the in-frame ones, dropping some. In the table there are just over 150,000 clones, around 89% of which are singletons. Material for sequencing was peripheral blood. The receptors here all came from a woman aged 40 to 50 with acute or convalescent COVID-19. CDR3s include the opening cysteine and the closing phenylalanine or tryptophan. D genes are given only for firm matches. Clone size is shown for a subset of rows, as once, few, many or a class of expanded clone.

d_call j_call v_call clone_size cdr3_aa cdr3_nt
- TRBJ2-1 TRBV6-5 - CAARRGAGYNEQFF TGTGCAGCCCGTCGGGGGGCCGGATACAATGAGCAGTTCTTC
- TRBJ1-1 TRBV28 - CASSLALGWDTEAFF TGTGCCAGCAGTTTGGCCCTGGGCTGGGACACTGAAGCTTTCTTT
- TRBJ1-4 TRBV10-2 once CASSQRDEKLFF TGCGCCAGCAGCCAACGGGATGAAAAACTGTTTTTT
- TRBJ1-5 TRBV2 - CASSESRQGRSNQPQHF TGTGCCAGCAGTGAATCCCGGCAGGGGCGAAGCAATCAGCCCCAGCATTTT
- TRBJ1-6 TRBV5-1 - CASSGGHPDSPLHF TGCGCCAGCAGCGGTGGACACCCTGATTCACCCCTCCACTTT
TRBD1 TRBJ1-4 TRBV24-1 - CATSEGGTDEKLFF TGTGCCACCAGTGAAGGAGGGACAGATGAAAAACTGTTTTTT
TRBD1 TRBJ2-2 TRBV7-7 once CASSRDRTGELFF TGTGCTAGCAGCCGGGACAGGACCGGGGAGCTGTTTTTT
TRBD1 TRBJ1-6 TRBV28 - CASSFRGSNSPLHF TGTGCCAGCAGTTTCAGGGGGAGTAATTCACCCCTCCACTTT
TRBD1 TRBJ1-1 TRBV2 - CARPGQGTTEAFF TGTGCCAGACCGGGACAGGGGACCACTGAAGCTTTCTTT
- TRBJ2-7 TRBV3-1/TRBV3-2 - CASSKKIDSSYEQYF TGTGCCAGCAGCAAAAAGATAGACAGCTCCTACGAGCAGTACTTC